A selection of T cell receptor beta chains follows, all from one sample in a study of siplizumab effects on memory and regulatory T cells. Some clones are missing from TCRdb's copy, which holds only in-frame ones; the method was immunoSEQ multiplex PCR. This repertoire shows 110,000 or so clones, 92% found once; its top ten account for roughly 0.75%. Sequencing used Tregs sorted from blood. The receptors were sampled from a human donor in good health. CDR3s include the opening cysteine and the closing phenylalanine or tryptophan. Each record gives: clone size, J gene, D gene, V gene, CDR3 protein, CDR3 DNA. The D gene is left open where the match is weak. Clone size is given for some rows only: seen once, a few or many times, or a class if the clone is expanded.

>NA|TRBJ2-5|TRBD1|TRBV7-9
CASSLTRTGAGTQYF
TGTGCCAGCAGCTTAACCCGTACAGGGGCCGGGACCCAGTACTTC
>few|TRBJ1-1|TRBD1|TRBV2
CASSEGQGRVTEAFF
TGTGCCAGCAGTGAAGGACAGGGTCGGGTCACTGAAGCTTTCTTT
>NA|TRBJ1-1|TRBD1|TRBV6-1
CATRGRAGGEAFF
TGTGCCACCAGGGGCAGGGCAGGGGGTGAAGCTTTCTTT
>NA|TRBJ1-2|TRBD1|TRBV29-1
CSVGTGITYGYTF
TGCAGCGTCGGGACAGGGATTACCTATGGCTACACCTTC
>NA|TRBJ1-5|NA|TRBV5-6
CASSVARYQPQHF
TGTGCCAGCAGCGTCGCACGCTATCAGCCCCAGCATTTT
>NA|TRBJ2-7|NA|TRBV7-8
CASSLEPFLSSYEQYF
TGTGCCAGCAGCTTAGAGCCCTTTTTGAGCTCCTACGAGCAGTACTTC
>NA|TRBJ2-7|TRBD2|TRBV29-1
CSVSGLAGGVYEQYF
TGCAGCGTTTCCGGACTAGCGGGAGGGGTCTACGAGCAGTACTTC
>NA|TRBJ1-2|TRBD1|TRBV9
CASSHQTGRNYGYTF
TGTGCCAGCAGCCATCAGACAGGGCGAAACTATGGCTACACCTTC
>NA|TRBJ2-5|NA|TRBV19
CASSRAGQETQYF
TGTGCCAGTAGTAGGGCAGGCCAAGAGACCCAGTACTTC
>NA|TRBJ2-5|TRBD2|TRBV7-9
CASSLGGLAGPETQYF
TGTGCCAGCAGCTTGGGGGGACTAGCGGGACCGGAGACCCAGTACTTC
>NA|TRBJ1-1|NA|TRBV16
CASSQWRTTEAFF
TGTGCCAGCAGCCAATGGCGGACCACTGAAGCTTTCTTT
>NA|TRBJ2-7|TRBD2|TRBV4-1
CASSANSGSRSYEQYF
TGCGCCAGCAGTGCTAATAGCGGGAGTAGATCCTACGAGCAGTACTTC
>NA|TRBJ2-5|NA|TRBV7-4
CASSFGKDRETQYF
TGTGCCAGCAGCTTTGGGAAAGATCGGGAGACCCAGTACTTC
>NA|TRBJ1-6|NA|TRBV5-1
CASSLEGTLNSPLHF
TGCGCCAGCAGCTTGGAAGGGACCCTTAATTCACCCCTCCACTTT
>once|TRBJ1-1|NA|TRBV6-5
CASSYSRTAAYPAFF
TGTGCCAGCAGTTATTCCCGGACAGCCGCATATCCAGCTTTCTTT
>NA|TRBJ1-6|NA|TRBV19
CASSPPTGYNSPLHF
TGTGCCAGTAGTCCTCCGACAGGCTATAATTCACCCCTCCACTTT
>NA|TRBJ2-7|NA|TRBV2
CASNRRGSYEQYF
TGTGCCAGCAACAGGAGGGGCTCCTACGAGCAGTACTTC
>NA|TRBJ2-5|NA|TRBV19
CASSSKQGEETQYF
TGTGCCAGTAGTTCTAAACAGGGTGAAGAGACCCAGTACTTC
>NA|TRBJ2-5|NA|TRBV5-1
CASSFSGQETQYF
TGCGCCAGCAGCTTTAGCGGACAAGAGACCCAGTACTTC
>NA|TRBJ1-2|NA|TRBV2
CASSTQGTNYGYTF
TGTGCCAGCAGTACCCAGGGTACTAACTATGGCTACACCTTC
>many|TRBJ2-7|NA|TRBV6-1
CASTLTSYEQYF
TGTGCCAGCACCTTAACATCCTACGAGCAGTACTTC
>NA|TRBJ2-7|NA|TRBV5-1
CASSRLPRGEYEQYF
TGCGCCAGCAGCCGCCTTCCACGGGGAGAGTACGAGCAGTACTTC
>NA|TRBJ2-3|NA|TRBV5-1
CASSLSPGRDTQYF
TGCGCCAGCAGCTTGTCCCCGGGAAGAGATACGCAGTATTTT
>NA|TRBJ2-4|TRBD2|TRBV29-1
CSGSGKTGGIQYF
TGCAGCGGATCCGGGAAAACGGGAGGCATTCAGTACTTC
>NA|TRBJ2-7|NA|TRBV21-1
CASSKPPSRGLINEQYF
TGTGCCAGCAGCAAGCCCCCGAGCAGGGGGCTTATAAACGAGCAGTACTTC
>NA|TRBJ2-1|TRBD2|TRBV7-9
CASSLGLAGFHEQFF
TGTGCCAGCAGCTTAGGGCTAGCGGGGTTCCATGAGCAGTTCTTC
>NA|TRBJ2-5|TRBD2|TRBV27
CASSLRATSGTQYF
TGTGCCAGCAGTTTACGGGCGACTAGCGGGACCCAGTACTTC
>NA|TRBJ1-2|NA|TRBV29-1
CSVVRQDYGYTF
TGCAGCGTTGTTAGACAGGATTATGGCTACACCTTC
>NA|TRBJ2-2|TRBD1|TRBV15
CATSRDPTGTNTGELFF
TGTGCCACCAGCAGAGACCCGACAGGGACGAACACCGGGGAGCTGTTTTTT
>NA|TRBJ2-7|TRBD2|TRBV2
CATRLAGGYEQYF
TGTGCCACCAGACTAGCGGGAGGGTACGAGCAGTACTTC
>NA|TRBJ2-1|TRBD1|TRBV2
CASSGLLPGQDYNEQFF
TGTGCCAGCAGTGGACTCTTACCGGGACAGGACTACAATGAGCAGTTCTTC
>once|TRBJ2-7|NA|TRBV7-9
CASSLVLSSYEQYF
TGTGCCAGCAGCTTAGTTTTGAGCTCCTACGAGCAGTACTTC
>NA|TRBJ2-7|TRBD1|TRBV6-1
CASRSGTGGTYEQYF
TGTGCCAGCCGTAGTGGGACAGGGGGGACCTACGAGCAGTACTTC
>few|TRBJ1-1|NA|TRBV18
CASSAAENTEAFF
TGTGCCAGCTCAGCAGCAGAGAACACTGAAGCTTTCTTT
>NA|TRBJ2-3|TRBD2|TRBV11-3
CASSRRTSGSPDTQYF
TGTGCCAGCAGCCGCAGGACTAGCGGGAGCCCAGATACGCAGTATTTT
>NA|TRBJ1-6|NA|TRBV11-2
CASSLDRGGNSPLHF
TGTGCCAGCAGCTTAGATCGAGGGGGTAATTCACCCCTCCACTTT
>NA|TRBJ2-3|NA|TRBV4-1
CASSQDLLRTATVSTDTQYF
TGCGCCAGCAGCCAAGATCTATTAAGGACGGCTACAGTTAGCACAGATACGCAGTATTTT
>NA|TRBJ2-1|TRBD1|TRBV7-9
CASSKNQGARYNEQFF
TGTGCCAGCAGCAAAAATCAGGGGGCGCGGTACAATGAGCAGTTCTTC
>NA|TRBJ2-2|NA|TRBV7-7
CASSLYEGAGELFF
TGTGCCAGCAGCTTATACGAGGGGGCCGGGGAGCTGTTTTTT
>NA|TRBJ2-7|TRBD2|TRBV11-2
CASSRGRGGGEQYF
TGTGCCAGCAGCCGAGGGCGGGGGGGCGGCGAGCAGTACTTC
>NA|TRBJ2-1|TRBD2|TRBV6-1
CASRTSGGSYNEQFF
TGTGCCAGCAGGACTAGCGGGGGGTCCTACAATGAGCAGTTCTTC
>NA|TRBJ2-7|NA|TRBV5-1
CASSLMGSEQYF
TGCGCCAGCAGCTTGATGGGGAGCGAGCAGTACTTC
>NA|TRBJ1-2|TRBD1|TRBV7-3
CASSQGQGYGYTF
TGTGCCAGCAGCCAGGGACAGGGATATGGCTACACCTTC
>NA|TRBJ2-7|NA|TRBV6-6
CASSFPGRAYEQYF
TGTGCCAGCAGTTTTCCGGGACGGGCCTACGAGCAGTACTTC
>NA|TRBJ1-1|TRBD1|TRBV7-9
CASSLRQGPMNTEAFF
TGTGCCAGCAGTCTGAGACAGGGACCAATGAACACTGAAGCTTTCTTT
>NA|TRBJ2-5|TRBD2|TRBV5-4
CASSLGGRGGETQYF
TGTGCCAGCAGCCTGGGAGGCCGGGGAGGGGAGACCCAGTACTTC
>NA|TRBJ2-5|TRBD1|TRBV10-3
CAISRRTGEETQYF
TGTGCCATCAGTAGGCGGACAGGGGAGGAGACCCAGTACTTC
>NA|TRBJ1-2|TRBD1|TRBV4-1
CASSPPPGQGKGGYTF
TGCGCCAGCAGCCCGCCTCCAGGACAGGGTAAGGGTGGCTACACCTTC
>NA|TRBJ1-3|NA|TRBV15
CATSRDNGNTIYF
TGTGCCACCAGCAGAGATAACGGAAACACCATATATTTT